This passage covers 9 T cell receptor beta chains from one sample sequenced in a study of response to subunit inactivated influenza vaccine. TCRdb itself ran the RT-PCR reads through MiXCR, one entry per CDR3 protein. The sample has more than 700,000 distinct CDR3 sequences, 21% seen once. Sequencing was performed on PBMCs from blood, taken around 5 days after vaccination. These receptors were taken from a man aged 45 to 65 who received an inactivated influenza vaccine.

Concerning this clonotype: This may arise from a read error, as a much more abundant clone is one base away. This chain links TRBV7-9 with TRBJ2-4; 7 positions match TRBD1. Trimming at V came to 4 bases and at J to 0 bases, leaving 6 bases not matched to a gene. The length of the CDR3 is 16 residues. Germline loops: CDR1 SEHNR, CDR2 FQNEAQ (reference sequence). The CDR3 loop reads CASSSNRGSAKNIQYF. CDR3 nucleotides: TGTGCCAGCAGCTCTAACAGGGGTTCAGCCAAAAACATTCAGTACTTC.

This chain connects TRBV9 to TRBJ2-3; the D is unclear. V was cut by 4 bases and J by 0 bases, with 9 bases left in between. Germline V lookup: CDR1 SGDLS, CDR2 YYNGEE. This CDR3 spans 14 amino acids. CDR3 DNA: TGTGCCAGCAGCAAATATACTAGCACAGATACGCAGTATTTT. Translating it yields CASSKYTSTDTQYF.

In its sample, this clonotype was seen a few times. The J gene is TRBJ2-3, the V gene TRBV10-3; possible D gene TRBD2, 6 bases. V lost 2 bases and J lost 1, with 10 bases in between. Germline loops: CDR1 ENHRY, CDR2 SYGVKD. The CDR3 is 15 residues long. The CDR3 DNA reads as TGTGCCATCAGTGAGGGGTCGGGGGGCACAGATACGCAGTATTTT. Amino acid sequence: CAISEGSGGTDTQYF.

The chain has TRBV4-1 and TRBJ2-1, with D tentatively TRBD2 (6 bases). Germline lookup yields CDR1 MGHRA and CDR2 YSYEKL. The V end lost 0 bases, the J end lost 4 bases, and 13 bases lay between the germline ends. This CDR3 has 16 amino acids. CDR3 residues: CASSQESLGGYNEQFF. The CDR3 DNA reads TGCGCCAGCAGCCAAGAGTCTCTGGGAGGATACAATGAGCAGTTCTTC.

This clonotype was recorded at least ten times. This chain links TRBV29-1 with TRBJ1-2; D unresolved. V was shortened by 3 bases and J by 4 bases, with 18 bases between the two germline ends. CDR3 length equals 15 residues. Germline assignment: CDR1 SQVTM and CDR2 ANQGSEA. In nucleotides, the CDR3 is TGCAGCGTTGACCTAACCGACGGAGGAAGCTATGGCTACACCTTC. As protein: CSVDLTDGGSYGYTF.

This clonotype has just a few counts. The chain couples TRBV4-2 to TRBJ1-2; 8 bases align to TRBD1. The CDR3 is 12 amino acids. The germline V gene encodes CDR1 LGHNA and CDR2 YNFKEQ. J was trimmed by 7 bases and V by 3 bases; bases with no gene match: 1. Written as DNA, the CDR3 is TGTGCCAGCAGCCAGGGGACAGGTGGCTACACCTTC. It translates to CASSQGTGGYTF.

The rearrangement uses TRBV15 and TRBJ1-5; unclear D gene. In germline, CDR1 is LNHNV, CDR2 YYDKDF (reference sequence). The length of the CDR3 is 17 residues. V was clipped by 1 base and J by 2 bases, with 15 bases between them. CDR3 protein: CATSRVPGSMGNQPQHF. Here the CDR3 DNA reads TGTGCCACCAGCAGAGTTCCCGGAAGTATGGGCAATCAGCCCCAGCATTTT.

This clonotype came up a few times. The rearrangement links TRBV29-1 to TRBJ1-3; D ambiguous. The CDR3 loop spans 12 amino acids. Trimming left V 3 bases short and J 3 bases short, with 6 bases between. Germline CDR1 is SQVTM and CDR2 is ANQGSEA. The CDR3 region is CSVEGFGNTIYF. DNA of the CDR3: TGCAGCGTTGAGGGATTTGGAAACACCATATATTTT. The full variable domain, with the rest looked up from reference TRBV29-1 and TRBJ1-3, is SAVISQKPSRDICQRGTSLTIQCQVDSQVTMMFWYRQQPGQSLTLIATANQGSEATYESGFVIDKFPISRPNLTFSTLTVSNMSPEDSSIYLCSVEGFGNTIYFGEGSWLTVV.

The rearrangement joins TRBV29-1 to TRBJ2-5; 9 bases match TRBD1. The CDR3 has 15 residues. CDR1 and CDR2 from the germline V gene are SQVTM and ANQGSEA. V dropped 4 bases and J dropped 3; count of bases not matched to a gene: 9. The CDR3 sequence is CSVAVPGQGKETQYF. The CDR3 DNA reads TGCAGCGTTGCCGTCCCGGGACAGGGAAAAGAGACCCAGTACTTC.